This is a list of T cell receptor beta chains from one sample in a study of beta chain features in type 1 diabetes. This table comes from immunoSEQ multiplex PCR, and its TCRdb copy is limited to in-frame clones, with some not included. The sample comprises approximately 250,000 clones, roughly 13% of which are singletons, and more than 0.02% rests with the top ten. The sample comprised naive CD4+ T cells from blood. All receptors come from a middle-aged woman in good health. The CDR3 runs from the conserved cysteine through the conserved F or W. A D gene is named only where the DNA matches it firmly. Size is stated for part of the rows, as once, few or many counts, or as a class when the clone is expanded.

TRBV19	-	16	TRBJ2-5	-	TGTGCCAGTAGTATAGGCCCGGGACAAATACAAGAGACCCAGTACTTC	CASSIGPGQIQETQYF
TRBV18	TRBD1	15	TRBJ1-2	-	TGTGCCAGCTCACCACTTGAGGGGGCGCGGTATGGCTACACCTTC	CASSPLEGARYGYTF
TRBV2	TRBD1	14	TRBJ2-7	few	TGTGCCAGCAGGGGGGACAGTTCCTCCTACGAGCAGTACTTC	CASRGDSSSYEQYF
TRBV5-1	-	15	TRBJ2-5	-	TGCGCCAGCAGCTTGGGCCTGACTATCGAAGAGACCCAGTACTTC	CASSLGLTIEETQYF
TRBV5-1	TRBD1	17	TRBJ2-1	-	TGCGCCAGCAGCTTGCAGGTCCGGGGACAGGGGGCCGATGAGCAGTTCTTC	CASSLQVRGQGADEQFF
TRBV9	TRBD2	16	TRBJ2-3	few	TGTGCCAGCAGCGTAGTTCCTAGCGGGGGCACAGATACGCAGTATTTT	CASSVVPSGGTDTQYF
TRBV5-1	TRBD2	19	TRBJ2-3	-	TGCGCCAGCAGCTGGGGATCGAGCGGGGGGGCCATCGGCACAGATACGCAGTATTTT	CASSWGSSGGAIGTDTQYF
TRBV25-1	TRBD2	14	TRBJ2-1	few	TGTGCCAGCAATCGGGCGGGGGGATACAATGAGCAGTTCTTC	CASNRAGGYNEQFF
TRBV4-1	-	13	TRBJ2-5	-	TGCGCCAGCAGCCCCTTGTTTTTTGAGACCCAGTACTTC	CASSPLFFETQYF
TRBV28	TRBD2	16	TRBJ2-5	-	TGTGCCAGCAGTCCCTCCGGGACTAGCGGAGGGGAGACCCAGTACTTC	CASSPSGTSGGETQYF
TRBV4-3	TRBD1	15	TRBJ1-1	few	TGCGCCAGCAGACGGACAGGGGGTAGTGGTACTGAAGCTTTCTTT	CASRRTGGSGTEAFF
TRBV19	TRBD2	15	TRBJ2-3	few	TGTGCCAGTAGTTGGGAGGGCCAAAGGGCAGATACGCAGTATTTT	CASSWEGQRADTQYF
TRBV7-2	-	18	TRBJ2-3	few	TGTGCCAGCAGCCCCCAAGTGTTGCTGGGGGCGAGGACAGATACGCAGTATTTT	CASSPQVLLGARTDTQYF
TRBV5-1	-	13	TRBJ2-3	-	TGCGCCAGCAGCTTGGCCGACTTAGATACGCAGTATTTT	CASSLADLDTQYF
TRBV7-8	TRBD1	15	TRBJ2-7	-	TGTGCCAGCAGCTTAGAACCGGGACAGAACTACGAGCAGTACTTC	CASSLEPGQNYEQYF
TRBV4-3	-	16	TRBJ2-7	-	TGCGCCAGCAGCCAAGAAGGGCGTGACAGAGACTACGAGCAGTACTTC	CASSQEGRDRDYEQYF
TRBV5-8	TRBD2	16	TRBJ2-3	-	TGTGCCAGCAGCAAAGGTACTAGCGGGGGCCCAGATACGCAGTATTTT	CASSKGTSGGPDTQYF
TRBV5-4	-	14	TRBJ1-1	few	TGTGCCAGCACCCTGGACAGCATGAACACTGAAGCTTTCTTT	CASTLDSMNTEAFF
TRBV6-5	TRBD2	15	TRBJ2-7	few	TGTGCCAGCAGTTACGGGACTAGCGGGACCTACGAGCAGTACTTC	CASSYGTSGTYEQYF